The 7 T cell receptor beta chains in this list originate from one sample, sequenced in a study of blood T cell repertoires in COVID-19 (dated by TCRdb to the early 2020s). Library generation was performed with the immunoSEQ multiplex PCR assay. Imported from immuneACCESS, the table was reduced by TCRdb to in-frame sequences with V and J called. These copies leave out some clones; in studies compared against another copy, an unresolved V gene accounts for under half, and the cause of the remainder is not known. The sample has about 340,000 clones on record, 87% of them singletons. About 6% of the sample is in the top ten clones. The sequenced sample was peripheral blood. The source of these receptors is a woman between 45 and 65 years old with COVID-19, enrolled during active disease.

This clone was detected a few times. The chain joins TRBV7-6 to TRBJ2-7; no clear D. The CDR3 length is 13 residues. Per germline, CDR1 SGHVS and CDR2 FNYEAQ. Trimming took off 1 base at V and 3 bases at J, with 7 bases between the two ends. For the CDR3, the DNA is TGTGCCAGCAGCTTAGGGCAAATCTACGAGCAGTACTTC. This encodes CASSLGQIYEQYF.

As to this clone: Because it lacks the conserved phenylalanine or tryptophan at the end, this CDR3 is likely a read error. The DNA is omitted, as the CDR3 cannot be located on it reliably, and the CDR3 follows TCRdb's listing. This chain links TRBV29-1 with TRBJ1-1. The CDR3 region is 12 residues in length, termini included. Per germline, CDR1 SQVTM and CDR2 ANQGSEA. This CDR3 is CSVEDESDPGLL.

The count of this clone is one. Other DNA sequences in the same sample also yield this CDR3. V is TRBV18 and J is TRBJ1-2, with TRBD1 matching 9 bases. Germline V gene sequence: CDR1 KGHSH, CDR2 LQKENI. Trimming at V came to 1 base and at J to 2 bases, leaving 2 bases not matched to a gene. CDR3 size: 15 residues. DNA for the CDR3: TGTGCCAGCTCACCACAAGGGACAGGGAACTATGGCTACACCTTC. It encodes CASSPQGTGNYGYTF.

In its sample, this clone was seen once. V gene TRBV9 combines with J gene TRBJ1-3; 7 bases line up with TRBD1. Germline values: CDR1 SGDLS, CDR2 YYNGEE. This CDR3 spans 18 amino acids. The V gene end was trimmed by 4 bases and the J gene end by 0 bases; junction bases not matched to a gene: 13. The CDR3 nucleotides read TGTGCCAGCAGCCGCTCAAGGGGGGACAGCGACTCTGGAAACACCATATATTTT. Its protein product is CASSRSRGDSDSGNTIYF.

DNA for the CDR3: TGCGCCAGCAGCCTCTGGACTAGCGGGAGCACAGATACGCAGTATTTT. It translates to CASSLWTSGSTDTQYF. The chain links TRBV5-1 to TRBJ2-3, with 11 bases fitting TRBD2. The V and J ends lost 4 bases and 0 bases, in that order; junction bases with no gene match: 4. The germline V gene has CDR1 SGHRS and CDR2 YFSETQ. The CDR3 runs to 16 residues. Full variable domain (rest looked up from reference TRBV5-1 and TRBJ2-3): KAGVTQTPRYLIKTRGQQVTLSCSPISGHRSVSWYQQTPGQGLQFLFEYFSETQRNKGNFPGRFSGRQFSNSRSEMNVSTLELGDSALYLCASSLWTSGSTDTQYFGPGTRLTVL.

The chain carries TRBV7-2 and TRBJ1-2, with no clear D. This CDR3 is built from 13 residues. V was pared by 5 bases and J by 4 bases, with 11 bases between. CDR1 is SGHTA, CDR2 FQGNSA, per germline. The CDR3 reads CASSPTATYGYTF. Here the CDR3 DNA reads TGTGCCAGCAGCCCGACTGCCACCTATGGCTACACCTTC.

The CDR3 region has the DNA TGTGCCAGCAGCCAAGAACAGGGCGGTGGCTACACCTTC. This translates into CASSQEQGGGYTF. The V gene is TRBV4-2, the J gene TRBJ1-2; tentative D call: TRBD1 (6 bases). The CDR3 extends over 13 amino acids. The V and J ends lost 0 bases and 7 bases respectively, with 9 bases between them. CDR1 is LGHNA, CDR2 YNFKEQ, per germline.